Following are 7 T cell receptor beta chains from one sample sequenced in a study of radiation and T cells in renal cell carcinoma. Time point given: baseline pretreatment blood. The treatment: 15 Gy SBRT to primary tumor, nephrectomy 4 weeks later. TCRdb's table, derived via immunoSEQ multiplex PCR, lists solely in-frame clones and lacks some. The sample records approximately 51,000 clones, 65% to 90% being singletons. The sequencing used blood, collected from a patient whose treatment included radiotherapy and nephrectomy. The origin of the receptors is a woman aged 70-85 years with renal cell carcinoma.

This chain connects TRBV6-1 to TRBJ2-7, with TRBD1 matching over 7 bases. The J segment lost 1 base and the V segment lost 5 bases, leaving 2 bases of the junction unmatched. The V gene's germline CDR1 is MNHNS and CDR2 SASEGT. CDR3 length: 13 residues. CDR3 in amino acids: CASSSRGSYEQYF. The CDR3 nucleotides read TGTGCCAGCAGTAGCAGGGGGTCCTACGAGCAGTACTTC.

The J gene is TRBJ2-5, the V gene TRBV27, with D possibly matching TRBD1 (6 bases). Trimming cost V 5 bases and J 4 bases, with 11 bases left between them. Looked up from germline, CDR1 is MNHEY and CDR2 is SMNVEV (reference sequence). The CDR3 spans 13 residues. The CDR3 nucleotides are TGTGCCAGCAGTCACTCCAGGGGAGAGACCCAGTACTTC. As protein: CASSHSRGETQYF.

The rearrangement joins TRBV18 to TRBJ1-3, with 7 bases identical to TRBD1. V shed 2 bases, J shed 0 bases, and the junction held 7 bases outside the gene matches. The length of the CDR3 is 17 residues. CDR1 KGHSH and CDR2 LQKENI come from the germline V gene. In DNA form, the CDR3 reads TGTGCCAGCTCACCAGAGGGGACAGCTTTCTCTGGAAACACCATATATTTT. This translates into CASSPEGTAFSGNTIYF.

J is TRBJ2-7 and V is TRBV29-1, with D possibly being TRBD2 (6 bases). Germline CDR1 and CDR2: SQVTM and ANQGSEA. The CDR3 has 12 residues. Trimming left V 3 bases short and J 6 bases short, with 12 bases between. CDR3 sequence: CSVDKGGTEQYF. Written as DNA, the CDR3 is TGCAGCGTTGACAAAGGAGGGACCGAGCAGTACTTC.

Sample share makes this clone medium-sized. This chain links TRBV5-1 with TRBJ2-1, with D unclear. Germline CDR1 SGHRS, CDR2 YFSETQ. The germline V and J ends were trimmed by 5 bases and 1 base, with 7 bases remaining between them. CDR3 length equals 13 residues. CDR3 region: CASRIRSYNEQFF. Written as DNA, the CDR3 is TGCGCCAGCAGAATAAGGTCCTACAATGAGCAGTTCTTC. Full variable domain (rest looked up from reference TRBV5-1 and TRBJ2-1): KAGVTQTPRYLIKTRGQQVTLSCSPISGHRSVSWYQQTPGQGLQFLFEYFSETQRNKGNFPGRFSGRQFSNSRSEMNVSTLELGDSALYLCASRIRSYNEQFFGPGTRLTVL.

This chain uses TRBV4-3 with TRBJ2-7, with TRBD2 identical over 10 bases. The length of the CDR3 is 14 residues. Germline CDR1 reads LGHNA; CDR2 reads YSLEER. The V gene end was trimmed by 4 bases and the J gene end by 2 bases; junction bases not matched to a gene: 2. This CDR3 reads CASSLAGGPYEQYF. For the CDR3, the DNA is TGCGCCAGCAGCCTAGCGGGAGGACCCTACGAGCAGTACTTC.

This sequence joins TRBV19 and TRBJ2-3; D is possibly TRBD1 (6 bases). Trimming pared 3 bases from V and 3 bases from J, leaving 10 bases between. The CDR3 has 14 amino acids. CDR1 is LNHDA and CDR2 is SQIVND in the germline V gene (reference sequence). CDR3 DNA sequence: TGTGCCAGTAGTATGCAGGGGCATACAGATACGCAGTATTTT. Protein sequence: CASSMQGHTDTQYF.